The 32 T cell receptor beta chains below were found in one sample sequenced in a study of blood T cell repertoires in COVID-19. Clones were read by immunoSEQ multiplex PCR, and TCRdb kept only the in-frame ones, dropping some. The table records roughly 94,000 clones, around 80% of them present only once. Sample: peripheral blood. Source of these receptors: a man aged 60 to 75 with acute or convalescent COVID-19.

The CDR3 sequence is CASSEAFPEAFF. CDR3 in DNA: TGCGCCAGCAGTGAAGCTTTTCCTGAAGCTTTCTTT. V is TRBV10-1 and J is TRBJ1-1; D is unresolved. V was clipped by 3 bases and J by 6 bases, with 8 bases between them. Germline V gene data show CDR1 as WNHNN and CDR2 as SYGVQD (reference sequence). The CDR3 totals 12 residues.

The chain links TRBV7-2 to TRBJ2-1, with 10 positions matching TRBD1. This CDR3 region has 16 residues. J gave up 3 bases and V 2 bases, and 4 bases lay outside the gene matches. Germline CDR1 SGHTA, CDR2 FQGNSA. CDR3 in DNA: TGTGCCAGCAGCTTAAGACAGGGGGCTAGCTACAATGAGCAGTTCTTC. It yields the protein CASSLRQGASYNEQFF.

The rearrangement uses TRBV6-2 or TRBV6-3 and TRBJ1-5; D perhaps matches TRBD1 (5 bases). The CDR3 covers 15 residues. V dropped 1 base and J dropped 2 bases, with 9 bases sitting between them. The V gene's germline CDR1 is MNHEY and CDR2 SVGEGT. The chain's CDR3 is CASSYFSGGNQPQHF. In nucleotides, the CDR3 is TGTGCCAGCAGTTACTTCTCGGGGGGCAATCAGCCCCAGCATTTT.

The chain is built from TRBV6-1 and TRBJ1-2; possibly TRBD1 for D (5 bases). Trimming pared 4 bases from V and 4 bases from J, leaving 22 bases between. The CDR3 sequence is 17 residues long. CDR1 is MNHNS and CDR2 is SASEGT in the germline V gene. The CDR3 DNA sequence: TGTGCCAGCAGTGGGGGGGACTTGGAGACAGCCAGCTATGGCTACACCTTC. Translated: CASSGGDLETASYGYTF.

This rearrangement joins TRBV6-2 or TRBV6-3 to TRBJ1-2; a possible D gene is TRBD1 (5 bases). The CDR3 has 12 residues. Trimming removed 4 bases at V and 14 bases at J, with 17 bases between. The germline V gene encodes CDR1 MNHEY and CDR2 SVGEGT. The CDR3 reads CASSSRGSSGTF. The CDR3 DNA sequence: TGTGCCAGCAGTTCTAGGGGCAGCTCCGGGACCTTC.

CDR3: CASSDRDRDNTEAFF. The CDR3 region has the DNA TGTGCCAGCAGCGACCGGGACAGGGATAACACTGAAGCTTTCTTT. V is TRBV11-1 and J is TRBJ1-1; 9 bases map to TRBD1. Trimming took 5 bases from V and 2 from J; bases not matched to a gene: 6. Germline V gene data show CDR1 as SGHAT and CDR2 as FQDESV (reference sequence). The CDR3 contains 15 residues.

J is TRBJ2-5 and V is TRBV6-4; 10 nucleotides match TRBD1. J gave up 2 bases and V 8 bases, and 5 bases lay outside the gene matches. The V gene's germline CDR1 is MRHNA and CDR2 SNTAGT. The CDR3 loop spans 14 amino acids. The CDR3 coding sequence is TGTGCCAGCGCCCCGGGACAGGGGCAAGAGACCCAGTACTTC. This encodes CASAPGQGQETQYF.

This chain connects TRBV19 to TRBJ2-5; 7 bases map to TRBD1. Gene TRBJ2-7 matches the end of the DNA better, so the J call may be wrong. This CDR3 spans 16 amino acids. Germline V gene lookup returns CDR1 LNHDA and CDR2 SQIVND (reference sequence). CDR3 bases: TGTGCCAGTAGTATAGATCACAGGGGCCCAAACTACGAGCAGTACTTC. Translation: CASSIDHRGPNYEQYF.

The chain combines TRBV3-1 (or the pseudogene TRBV3-2) with TRBJ1-3, with 12 bases identical to TRBD1. CDR1 and CDR2 (germline): LGHDT, YNNKEL (reference sequence). Germline trimming cut 0 bases from V and 5 bases from J; bases unmatched to any gene: 2. The CDR3 covers 16 residues. Written as DNA, the CDR3 is TGTGCCAGCAGCCAAGAGGGACAGGGGGCGAGAAACACCATATATTTT. It specifies CASSQEGQGARNTIYF.

The V call is TRBV14, the J call TRBJ2-6, with D maybe TRBD1 (5 bases). With 0 bases removed from V and 3 bases from J, the gap between germline ends came to 6 bases. Germline V gene lookup returns CDR1 SGHDN and CDR2 FVKESK. The CDR3 covers 15 residues. The CDR3 bases are TGTGCCAGCAGCCAAGATAGGGGTGGGGCCAACGTCCTGACTTTC. Translating gives CASSQDRGGANVLTF.

The genes are TRBV27 and TRBJ2-3; TRBD1 might be the D (5 bases). The CDR3 sequence is 17 residues long. Trimming left V 0 bases short and J 1 base short, with 14 bases between. Germline V gene lookup returns CDR1 MNHEY and CDR2 SMNVEV (reference sequence). CDR3 protein: CASSLSGQGYGTDTQYF. The CDR3 bases are TGTGCCAGCAGTTTATCTGGGCAGGGTTATGGCACAGATACGCAGTATTTT.

The chain carries TRBV24-1 and TRBJ2-2, with 8 bases aligning to TRBD1. The CDR3 has 17 amino acids. The ends lost 0 bases at V and 2 bases at J; junction bases unmatched: 4. Germline V CDR1 and CDR2: KGHDR, SFDVKD. The CDR3 sequence: CATSDLRDRTNTGELFF. CDR3 sequence (DNA): TGTGCCACCAGTGATTTGCGGGACAGGACTAACACCGGGGAGCTGTTTTTT.

The V call is TRBV6-5, the J call TRBJ1-2; D might be TRBD1 (5 bases). Germline V gene lookup returns CDR1 MNHEY and CDR2 SVGAGI. The CDR3 is 15 amino acids. V was pared by 4 bases and J by 0 bases, with 12 bases between. The CDR3 reads CASSLRWGSNYGYTF. The CDR3 nucleotides read TGTGCCAGCAGTTTACGATGGGGCTCTAACTATGGCTACACCTTC.

The rearrangement uses TRBV5-6 and TRBJ1-2; 7 positions agree with TRBD1. The CDR3 totals 14 residues. Germline V CDR1 and CDR2: SGHDT, YYEEEE. The J segment lost 2 bases and the V segment lost 3 bases, leaving 4 bases of the junction unmatched. For the CDR3, the DNA is TGTGCCAGCAGCTCGGACAGGTTGAACTATGGCTACACCTTC. Protein product: CASSSDRLNYGYTF.

V gene TRBV6-6 combines with J gene TRBJ1-6, with a weak D call TRBD1 (6 bases). Germline V CDR1 and CDR2: MNHNY, SVGAGI (reference sequence). Trimming stripped 2 bases from V and 7 bases from J, with 9 bases between. The CDR3 loop spans 14 amino acids. CDR3 residues: CASSYKGGNSPLHF. Here the CDR3 DNA reads TGTGCCAGCAGTTACAAGGGGGGGAATTCACCCCTCCACTTT.

The chain joins TRBV18 to TRBJ1-5; a weak D match, TRBD1 (6 bases). The V and J ends lost 6 bases and 6 bases respectively, with 21 bases between them. The CDR3 spans 16 residues. CDR1 and CDR2 from the germline V gene are KGHSH and LQKENI. The CDR3 DNA reads as TGTGCCAGCTCCCACCAAGGAACAGGGAGTTCTCAGCCCCAGCATTTT. Translating gives CASSHQGTGSSQPQHF.

The table lists this clone with many counts. The V call is TRBV2, the J call TRBJ2-7, with D unclear. Trimming cost V 1 base and J 6 bases, with 4 bases left between them. CDR1 SNHLY and CDR2 FYNNEI come from the germline V gene. This CDR3 has 11 residues. The CDR3 bases are TGTGCCAGCAGTGAAGGGAGCGAGCAGTACGTC. This gives the protein CASSEGSEQYV.

This chain joins TRBV5-1 and TRBJ1-4, with TRBD1 matching over 11 bases. V shed 0 bases, J shed 2 bases, and the junction held 3 bases outside the gene matches. Germline V lookup: CDR1 SGHRS, CDR2 YFSETQ. The CDR3 consists of 17 residues. Here the CDR3 DNA reads TGCGCCAGCAGCTTGGGGACAGGGGGCATCACTAATGAAAAACTGTTTTTT. Protein: CASSLGTGGITNEKLFF.

This clone has only a few counts. The V call is TRBV6-5, the J call TRBJ2-7; D gene ambiguous. V lost 2 bases, J lost 0 bases, and 8 bases lay in between. In germline, CDR1 is MNHEY, CDR2 SVGAGI. There are 14 residues in the CDR3. The CDR3 DNA follows: TGTGCCAGCAGTTACCACAGAGCCTCCTACGAGCAGTACTTC. It specifies CASSYHRASYEQYF.

The V call is TRBV7-9, the J call TRBJ1-3, with D tentatively TRBD1 (5 bases). CDR1 and CDR2 from the germline V gene are SEHNR and FQNEAQ (reference sequence). This CDR3 is 15 amino acids long. Trimming removed 1 base from V and 4 bases from J, with 11 bases in between. The CDR3 sequence is CASSLEGPWGNTIYF. The CDR3 nucleotides read TGTGCCAGCAGCTTAGAGGGGCCGTGGGGAAACACCATATATTTT.

This clone appeared a single time. The chain recombines TRBV7-2 with TRBJ1-4; D not resolved. Germline CDR1 reads SGHTA; CDR2 reads FQGNSA. This CDR3 spans 14 amino acids. V dropped 1 base and J dropped 4 bases, with 7 bases sitting between them. CDR3 nucleotides: TGTGCCAGCAGCTTAGTCGGACTTAATGAAAAACTGTTTTTT. Translation: CASSLVGLNEKLFF.

The V and J genes are TRBV27 and TRBJ2-7; D perhaps matches TRBD1 (5 bases). Germline V lookup: CDR1 MNHEY, CDR2 SMNVEV (reference sequence). The CDR3 has 14 residues. V dropped 6 bases and J dropped 11 bases, with 23 bases sitting between them. CDR3 in amino acids: CASSPSQERPQEYF. The CDR3 bases are TGTGCCAGCAGCCCGTCACAGGAAAGGCCCCAGGAGTACTTC.

The gene calls are TRBV4-3 and TRBJ1-6; D is unclear. Germline CDR1 LGHNA, CDR2 YSLEER. V was clipped by 2 bases and J by 9 bases, with 14 bases between them. The length of the CDR3 is 15 residues. Here the CDR3 DNA reads TGCGCCAGCAGCCAAACGACAACCAGCGGTTCACCCCTCCACTTT. It yields the protein CASSQTTTSGSPLHF.

The V and J genes are TRBV25-1 and TRBJ1-1, with a possible D match to TRBD1 (6 bases). The ends were cut back, 6 bases at V and 1 base at J, with 12 bases in the middle. CDR1 MGHDK and CDR2 SYGVNS come from the germline V gene. The CDR3 consists of 14 residues. The CDR3 nucleotides read TGTGCCAGCAGACCGACAGGAACGAACACTGAAGCTTTCTTT. Translation gives CASRPTGTNTEAFF. The variable domain in full, with the rest retrieved from reference TRBV25-1 and TRBJ1-1, is EADIYQTPRYLVIGTGKKITLECSQTMGHDKMYWYQQDPGMELHLIHYSYGVNSTEKGDLSSESTVSRIRTEHFPLTLESARPSHTSQYLCASRPTGTNTEAFFGQGTRLTVV.

J is TRBJ1-5 and V is TRBV19; TRBD1 is a possible D gene (5 bases). The CDR3 has 15 residues. Trimming left V 0 bases short and J 3 bases short, with 9 bases between. Germline V gene data show CDR1 as LNHDA and CDR2 as SQIVND (reference sequence). CDR3 in amino acids: CASSIDRTPNQPQHF. The CDR3 DNA reads as TGTGCCAGTAGTATAGACAGGACACCCAATCAGCCCCAGCATTTT.

The chain is built from TRBV28 and TRBJ2-1, with 7 bases fitting TRBD2. Germline CDR1 MDHEN, CDR2 SYDVKM. V shed 4 bases, J shed 1 base, and the junction held 16 bases outside the gene matches. The CDR3 extends over 19 amino acids. The CDR3 DNA is TGTGCCAGCAGTTACACTACCACGGGACTACCCGCATCCTACAATGAGCAGTTCTTC. It translates to CASSYTTTGLPASYNEQFF.

CDR3 DNA: TGTGCCAGCAGCCAAGGGGGACAGGGAATGAACACTGAAGCTTTCTTT. Translation gives CASSQGGQGMNTEAFF. The chain couples TRBV7-9 to TRBJ1-1, with TRBD1 identical over 9 bases. The CDR3 covers 16 residues. Germline V gene lookup returns CDR1 SEHNR and CDR2 FQNEAQ (reference sequence). The V and J ends lost 5 bases and 0 bases, in that order; junction bases with no gene match: 7.

This chain connects TRBV7-9 to TRBJ1-1; D is ambiguous. CDR3 length: 14 amino acids. Germline V gives CDR1 SEHNR, CDR2 FQNEAQ (reference sequence). Deletions cut 2 bases from V and 5 bases from J, with 12 bases between. The CDR3 region is CASSLNTQWTEAFF. The CDR3 DNA reads as TGTGCCAGCAGCTTAAATACTCAATGGACTGAAGCTTTCTTT.

The chain couples TRBV7-6 to TRBJ2-2; TRBD1 might be the D (5 bases). The germline V gene encodes CDR1 SGHVS and CDR2 FNYEAQ. The germline V and J ends were trimmed by 0 bases and 2 bases, with 10 bases remaining between them. The CDR3 extends over 16 amino acids. The CDR3 bases are TGTGCCAGCAGCTTAGCGGCAGGGCTTAACACCGGGGAGCTGTTTTTT. This encodes CASSLAAGLNTGELFF. The entire variable domain, with the rest obtained from reference TRBV7-6 and TRBJ2-2, is as follows: GAGVSQSPRYKVTKRGQDVALRCDPISGHVSLYWYRQALGQGPEFLTYFNYEAQQDKSGLPNDRFSAERPEGSISTLTIQRTEQRDSAMYRCASSLAAGLNTGELFFGEGSRLTVL.

The chain couples TRBV5-6 to TRBJ1-2; tentative D call: TRBD1 (5 bases). The CDR3 has 13 residues. V lost 0 bases and J 8 bases, leaving 11 bases between the germline ends. From germline, CDR1 is SGHDT and CDR2 YYEEEE. CDR3 sequence: CASSLVAGSGYTF. For the CDR3, the DNA is TGTGCCAGCAGCTTGGTAGCAGGGTCAGGCTACACCTTC.

This chain connects TRBV5-1 to TRBJ1-6; perhaps TRBD1 as D (5 bases). The CDR3 has 17 amino acids. The V end was cut by 0 bases, the J end by 7 bases, with 17 bases between. CDR1 and CDR2 from the germline V gene are SGHRS and YFSETQ. CDR3 in amino acids: CASSLEGQALLNSPLHF. CDR3 DNA sequence: TGCGCCAGCAGCTTGGAGGGGCAGGCTCTTTTGAATTCACCCCTCCACTTT.

The chain is built from TRBV2 and TRBJ2-7, with 14 bases identical to TRBD2. V dropped 4 bases and J dropped 1; count of bases not matched to a gene: 12. The CDR3 totals 19 residues. Germline V lookup: CDR1 SNHLY, CDR2 FYNNEI. CDR3 residues: CASSGGTGTSGGASYEQYF. As DNA, the CDR3 is TGTGCCAGCAGTGGGGGTACCGGGACTAGCGGGGGAGCTTCCTACGAGCAGTACTTC.